This T cell receptor beta chain was identified in a study of T cells after yellow fever vaccination. This clonotype has a handful of counts. Trimming took off 6 bases at V and 7 bases at J, with 21 bases between the two ends. Germline V CDR1 and CDR2: SGHTA, FQGNSA. The length of the CDR3 is 15 residues. MiXCR, applied by TCRdb to the 5' RACE reads, yields one record per CDR3 protein. The sample shows 550,000 or so distinct CDR3 sequences, 19% of them seen only once. The TCR originated in a man aged 25-45 years who received the YFV17D yellow fever vaccine. The chain recombines TRBV7-2 with TRBJ2-5, with D possibly being TRBD2 (6 bases). This specimen consisted of PBMCs, obtained 15 days after the yellow fever booster vaccination. The CDR3 DNA reads TGTGCCAGCAGTACCTTGGCGGGGACTTTGGGGACCCAGTACTTC. It is translated as CASSTLAGTLGTQYF.